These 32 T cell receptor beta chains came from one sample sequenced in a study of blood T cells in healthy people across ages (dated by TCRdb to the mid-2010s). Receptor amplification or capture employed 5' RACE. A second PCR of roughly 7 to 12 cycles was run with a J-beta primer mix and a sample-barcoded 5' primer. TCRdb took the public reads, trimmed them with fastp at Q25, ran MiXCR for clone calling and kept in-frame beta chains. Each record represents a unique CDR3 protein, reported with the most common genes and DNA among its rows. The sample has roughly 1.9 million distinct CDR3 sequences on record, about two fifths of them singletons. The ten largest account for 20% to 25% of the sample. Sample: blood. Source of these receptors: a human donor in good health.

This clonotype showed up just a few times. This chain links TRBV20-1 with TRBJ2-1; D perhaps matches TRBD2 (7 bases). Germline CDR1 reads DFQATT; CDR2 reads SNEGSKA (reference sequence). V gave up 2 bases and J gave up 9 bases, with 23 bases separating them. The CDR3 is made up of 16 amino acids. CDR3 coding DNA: TGCAGTGCTAGAATTTCCGGGCGAGGGGGGGCCATTGAGCAGTTCTTC. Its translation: CSARISGRGGAIEQFF.

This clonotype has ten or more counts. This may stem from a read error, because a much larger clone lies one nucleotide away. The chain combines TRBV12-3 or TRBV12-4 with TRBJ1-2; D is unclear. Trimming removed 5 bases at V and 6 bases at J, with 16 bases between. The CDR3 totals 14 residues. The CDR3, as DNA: TGTGCCAGCAGTCCTTTTCAAGGGAGGGATGGCTACACCTTC. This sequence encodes CASSPFQGRDGYTF.

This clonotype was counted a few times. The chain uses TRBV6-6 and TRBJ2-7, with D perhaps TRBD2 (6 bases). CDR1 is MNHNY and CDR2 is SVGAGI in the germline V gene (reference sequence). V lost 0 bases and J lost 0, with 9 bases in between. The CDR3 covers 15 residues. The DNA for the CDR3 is TGTGCCAGCAGTTACTCGGCTAGCGCCTCCTACGAGCAGTACTTC. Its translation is CASSYSASASYEQYF.

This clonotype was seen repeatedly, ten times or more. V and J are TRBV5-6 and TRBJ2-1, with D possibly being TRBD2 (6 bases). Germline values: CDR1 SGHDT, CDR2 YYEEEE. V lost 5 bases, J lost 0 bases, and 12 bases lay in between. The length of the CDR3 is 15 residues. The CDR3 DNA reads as TGTGCCAGCAGTTCGGGACTCAGCTCCTACAATGAGCAGTTCTTC. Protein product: CASSSGLSSYNEQFF.

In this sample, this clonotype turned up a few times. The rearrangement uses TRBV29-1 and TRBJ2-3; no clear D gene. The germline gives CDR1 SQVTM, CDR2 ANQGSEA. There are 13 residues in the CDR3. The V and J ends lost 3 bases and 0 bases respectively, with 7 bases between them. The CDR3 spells CSVEKTSTDTQYF. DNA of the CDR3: TGCAGCGTTGAGAAGACTAGCACAGATACGCAGTATTTT.

Written as DNA, the CDR3 is TGTGCCAGCAGCCAAGATCTAGAAGCGGGGGGGCCAGAGACCCAGTACTTC. This encodes CASSQDLEAGGPETQYF. The chain combines TRBV3-1 with TRBJ2-5, with 10 bases lining up with TRBD2. The germline gives CDR1 LGHDT, CDR2 YNNKEL (reference sequence). The CDR3 contains 17 residues. V gave up 0 bases and J gave up 4 bases; unmatched junction bases: 8.

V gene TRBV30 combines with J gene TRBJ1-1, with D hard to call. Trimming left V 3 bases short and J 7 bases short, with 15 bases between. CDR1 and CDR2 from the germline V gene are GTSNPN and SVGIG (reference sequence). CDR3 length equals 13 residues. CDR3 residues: CAWRDCSWCEAFF. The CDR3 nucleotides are TGTGCCTGGAGAGACTGTTCGTGGTGTGAAGCTTTCTTT.

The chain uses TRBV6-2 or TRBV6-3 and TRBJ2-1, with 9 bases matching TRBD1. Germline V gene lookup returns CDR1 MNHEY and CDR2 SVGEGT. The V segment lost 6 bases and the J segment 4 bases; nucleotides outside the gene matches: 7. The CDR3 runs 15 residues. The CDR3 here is CASRTGGVQYNEQFF. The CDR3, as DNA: TGTGCCAGCAGAACAGGGGGCGTTCAGTACAATGAGCAGTTCTTC.

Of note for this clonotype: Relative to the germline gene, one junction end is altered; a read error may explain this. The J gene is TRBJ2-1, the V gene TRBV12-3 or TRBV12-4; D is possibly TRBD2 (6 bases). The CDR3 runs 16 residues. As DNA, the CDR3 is TGTGCCAGCAGTTTAGTTGGAGGGAAGTCCTACAATGAGCAGGTCTTC. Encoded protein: CASSLVGGKSYNEQVF.

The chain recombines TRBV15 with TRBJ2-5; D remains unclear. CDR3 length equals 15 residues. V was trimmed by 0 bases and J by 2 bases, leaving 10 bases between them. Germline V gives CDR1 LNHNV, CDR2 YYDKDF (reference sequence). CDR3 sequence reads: CATSREAGIQETQYF. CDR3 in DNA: TGTGCCACCAGCAGAGAAGCTGGGATACAAGAGACCCAGTACTTC.

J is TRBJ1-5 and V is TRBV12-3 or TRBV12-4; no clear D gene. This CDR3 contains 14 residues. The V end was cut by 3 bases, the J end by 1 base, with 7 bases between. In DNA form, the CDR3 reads TGTGCCAGCAGTTTCAAAGGAAGCAATCAGCCCCAGCATTTT. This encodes CASSFKGSNQPQHF.

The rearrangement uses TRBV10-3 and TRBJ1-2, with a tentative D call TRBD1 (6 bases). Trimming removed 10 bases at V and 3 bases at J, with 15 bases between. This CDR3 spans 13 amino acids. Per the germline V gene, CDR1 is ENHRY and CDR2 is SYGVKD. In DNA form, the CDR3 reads TGTGCCACCAAGGGGGTGGCTTACTATGGCTACACCTTC. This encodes CATKGVAYYGYTF.

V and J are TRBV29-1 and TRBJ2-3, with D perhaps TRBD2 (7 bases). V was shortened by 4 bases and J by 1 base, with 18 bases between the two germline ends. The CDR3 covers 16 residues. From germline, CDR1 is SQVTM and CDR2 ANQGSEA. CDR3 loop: CSVGGGAVLRTDTQYF. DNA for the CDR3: TGCAGCGTTGGAGGGGGGGCCGTTCTTCGCACAGATACGCAGTATTTT.

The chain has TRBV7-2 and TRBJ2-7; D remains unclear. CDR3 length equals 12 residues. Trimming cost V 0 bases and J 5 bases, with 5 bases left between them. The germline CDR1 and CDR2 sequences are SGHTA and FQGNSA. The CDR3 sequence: CASSLAQHEQYF. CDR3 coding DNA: TGTGCCAGCAGCTTAGCCCAACACGAGCAGTACTTC. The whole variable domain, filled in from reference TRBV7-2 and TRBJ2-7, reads GAGVSQSPSNKVTEKGKDVELRCDPISGHTALYWYRQSLGQGLEFLIYFQGNSAPDKSGLPSDRFSAERTGGSVSTLTIQRTQQEDSAVYLCASSLAQHEQYFGPGTRLTVT.

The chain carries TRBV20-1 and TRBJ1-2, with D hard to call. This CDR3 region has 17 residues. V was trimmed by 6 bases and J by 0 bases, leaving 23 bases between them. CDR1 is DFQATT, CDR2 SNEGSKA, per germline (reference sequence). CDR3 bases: TGCAGTGCCCGCGAGGGTCGTTGGGCGGAGTCTAACTATGGCTACACCTTC. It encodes CSAREGRWAESNYGYTF.

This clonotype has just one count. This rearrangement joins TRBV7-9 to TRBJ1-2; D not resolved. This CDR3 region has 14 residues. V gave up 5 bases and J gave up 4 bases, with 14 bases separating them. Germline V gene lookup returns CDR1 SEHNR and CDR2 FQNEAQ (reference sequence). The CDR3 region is CASSPRTTTYGYTF. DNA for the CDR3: TGTGCCAGCAGCCCGCGGACCACTACCTATGGCTACACCTTC.

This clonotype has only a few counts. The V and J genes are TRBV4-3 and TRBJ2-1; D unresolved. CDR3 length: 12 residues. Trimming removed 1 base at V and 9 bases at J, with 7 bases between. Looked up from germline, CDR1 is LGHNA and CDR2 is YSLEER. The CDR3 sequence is CASSQGWGEQFF. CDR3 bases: TGCGCCAGCAGCCAAGGATGGGGTGAGCAGTTCTTC.

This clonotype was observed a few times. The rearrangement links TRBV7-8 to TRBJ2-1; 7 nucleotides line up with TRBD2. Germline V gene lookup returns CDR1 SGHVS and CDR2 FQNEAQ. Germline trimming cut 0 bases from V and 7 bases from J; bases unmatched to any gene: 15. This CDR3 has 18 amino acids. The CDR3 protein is CASSLAGEGPQSRNEQFF. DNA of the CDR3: TGTGCCAGCAGCTTAGCGGGGGAGGGGCCCCAATCCAGGAATGAGCAGTTCTTC.

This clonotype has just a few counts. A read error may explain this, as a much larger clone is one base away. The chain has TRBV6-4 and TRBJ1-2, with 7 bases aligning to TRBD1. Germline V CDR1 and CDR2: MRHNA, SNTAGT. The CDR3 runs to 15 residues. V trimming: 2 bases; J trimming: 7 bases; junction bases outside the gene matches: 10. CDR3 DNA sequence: TGTGCCAGCAGTGACACTCCACAGGGGTGGAGTGGCTACACCTTC. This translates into CASSDTPQGWSGYTF.

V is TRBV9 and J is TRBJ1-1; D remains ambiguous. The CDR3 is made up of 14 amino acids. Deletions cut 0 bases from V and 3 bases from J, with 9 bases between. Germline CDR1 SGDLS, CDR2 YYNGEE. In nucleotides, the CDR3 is TGTGCCAGCAGCGTAGGTTCAGGCCACACTGAAGCTTTCTTT. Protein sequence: CASSVGSGHTEAFF.

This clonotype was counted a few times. CDR3 loop: CASSYSIRGRSPLHF. As DNA, the CDR3 is TGTGCCAGCAGTTACTCGATTAGGGGGCGGTCACCCCTCCACTTT. This chain links TRBV6-5 with TRBJ1-6; 7 nucleotides match TRBD1. V lost 0 bases and J lost 10; bases outside the gene matches: 6. Germline CDR1 reads MNHEY; CDR2 reads SVGAGI. The CDR3 length is 15 residues.

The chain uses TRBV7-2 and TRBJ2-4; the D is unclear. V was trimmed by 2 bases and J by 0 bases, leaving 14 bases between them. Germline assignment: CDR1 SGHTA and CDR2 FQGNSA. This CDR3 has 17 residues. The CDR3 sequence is CASSLIPSLLAKNIQYF. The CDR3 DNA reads TGTGCCAGCAGCTTAATACCCTCTTTACTAGCCAAAAACATTCAGTACTTC.

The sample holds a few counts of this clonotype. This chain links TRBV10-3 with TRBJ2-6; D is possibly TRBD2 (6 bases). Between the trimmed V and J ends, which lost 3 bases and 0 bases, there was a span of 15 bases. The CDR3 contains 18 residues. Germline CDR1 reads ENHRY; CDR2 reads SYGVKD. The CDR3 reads CAISDSGPKNSGANVLTF. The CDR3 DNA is TGTGCCATCAGTGACAGCGGGCCAAAGAACTCTGGGGCCAACGTCCTGACTTTC.

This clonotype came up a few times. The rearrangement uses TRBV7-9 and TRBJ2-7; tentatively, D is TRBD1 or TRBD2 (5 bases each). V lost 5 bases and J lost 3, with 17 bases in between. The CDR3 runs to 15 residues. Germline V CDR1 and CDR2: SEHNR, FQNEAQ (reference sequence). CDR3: CASSAGSGRHYEQYF. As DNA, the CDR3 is TGTGCCAGCAGCGCAGGGTCGGGACGGCACTACGAGCAGTACTTC.

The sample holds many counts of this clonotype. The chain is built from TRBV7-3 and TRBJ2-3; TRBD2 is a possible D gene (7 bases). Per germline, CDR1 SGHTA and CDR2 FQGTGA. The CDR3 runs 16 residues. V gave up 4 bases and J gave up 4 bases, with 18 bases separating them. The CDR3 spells CASSSLGGGAADTQYF. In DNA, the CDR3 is TGTGCCAGCAGCTCCCTCGGAGGGGGGGCGGCAGATACGCAGTATTTT.

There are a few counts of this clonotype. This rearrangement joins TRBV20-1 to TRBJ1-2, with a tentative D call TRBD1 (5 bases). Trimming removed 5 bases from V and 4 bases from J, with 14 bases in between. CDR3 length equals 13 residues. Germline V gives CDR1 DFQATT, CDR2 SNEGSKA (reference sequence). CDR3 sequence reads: CSAETGTSYGYTF. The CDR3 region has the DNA TGCAGTGCTGAAACGGGGACCTCCTATGGCTACACCTTC.

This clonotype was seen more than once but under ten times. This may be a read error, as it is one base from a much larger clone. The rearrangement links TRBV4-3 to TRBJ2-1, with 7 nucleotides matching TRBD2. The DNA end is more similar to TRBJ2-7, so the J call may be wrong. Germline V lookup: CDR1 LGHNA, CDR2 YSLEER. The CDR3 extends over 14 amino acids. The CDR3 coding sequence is TGCGCCAGCAGCATGGCGGGGGACTACAATGAGCAGTACTTC. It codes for CASSMAGDYNEQYF.

The CDR3 loop is CASSQDTQGRNEKLFF. DNA of the CDR3: TGTGCCAGCAGCCAAGATACGCAGGGAAGAAATGAAAAACTGTTTTTT. This sequence joins TRBV4-2 and TRBJ1-4; perhaps TRBD1 as D (5 bases). Trimming left V 0 bases short and J 5 bases short, with 13 bases between. The CDR3 runs to 16 residues. Germline-derived CDR1 and CDR2 are LGHNA and YNFKEQ.

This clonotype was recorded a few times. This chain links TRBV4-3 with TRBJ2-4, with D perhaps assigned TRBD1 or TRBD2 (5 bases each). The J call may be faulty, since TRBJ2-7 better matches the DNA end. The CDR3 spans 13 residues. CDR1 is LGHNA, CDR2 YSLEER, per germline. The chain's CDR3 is CASSETVGNEQYF. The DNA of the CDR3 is TGCGCCAGCAGCGAGACAGTCGGGAACGAGCAGTACTTC.

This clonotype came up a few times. The CDR3 spells CASSGRDRVNSPLHF. The DNA for the CDR3 is TGTGCCAGCAGCGGCAGGGACAGGGTAAATTCACCCCTCCACTTT. This chain connects TRBV13 to TRBJ1-6; TRBD1 matches 9 bases. Germline V gene data show CDR1 as PRHDT and CDR2 as FYEKMQ (reference sequence). V dropped 5 bases and J dropped 7; count of bases not matched to a gene: 6. CDR3 size: 15 residues.

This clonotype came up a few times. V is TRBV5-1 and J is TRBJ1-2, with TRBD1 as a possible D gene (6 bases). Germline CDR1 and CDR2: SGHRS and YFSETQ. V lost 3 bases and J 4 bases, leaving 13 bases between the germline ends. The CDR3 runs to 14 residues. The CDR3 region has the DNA TGCGCCAGCAGCTGGGGGCGGAATAGCTATGGCTACACCTTC. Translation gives CASSWGRNSYGYTF.

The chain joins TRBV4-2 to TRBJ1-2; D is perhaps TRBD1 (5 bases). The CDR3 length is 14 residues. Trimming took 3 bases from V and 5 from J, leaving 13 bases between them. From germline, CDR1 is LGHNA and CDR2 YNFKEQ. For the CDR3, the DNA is TGTGCCAGCAGCCAGAACTCGGGGGTGTATGGCTACACCTTC. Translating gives CASSQNSGVYGYTF.